These T cell receptor beta chains were read from a single sample in a study of radiotherapy plus CTLA-4 blockade in lung cancer. The protocol was immunoSEQ multiplex PCR, while the TCRdb copy is restricted to in-frame clones and leaves out a portion. Found here are about 120,000 clones, just under 90% of them singletons; the top ten hold under 8%. The sample was peripheral blood, taken from a patient treated with radiotherapy plus ipilimumab. The origin of the receptors is a human donor with non-small cell lung cancer that progressed on radiotherapy plus ipilimumab. CDR3s include the opening cysteine and the closing phenylalanine or tryptophan. Fields, in order: V gene, D gene, clone size, J gene, CDR3 length, CDR3 protein, CDR3 DNA. A D gene is named only where the DNA matches it firmly. Clone size is given for some rows only: seen once, a few or many times, or a class if the clone is expanded.

v_call: TRBV5-4
d_call: TRBD1
clone_size: NA
j_call: TRBJ1-1
cdr3_length: 14
cdr3_aa: CASRYGQVNTEAFF
cdr3_nt: TGTGCCAGCAGGTACGGACAGGTGAACACTGAAGCTTTCTTT

v_call: TRBV5-1
d_call: NA
clone_size: NA
j_call: TRBJ2-2
cdr3_length: 15
cdr3_aa: CASSRDGLSTGELFF
cdr3_nt: TGCGCCAGCAGCCGTGACGGGCTTTCCACCGGGGAGCTGTTTTTT

v_call: TRBV5-1
d_call: TRBD1
clone_size: NA
j_call: TRBJ1-1
cdr3_length: 12
cdr3_aa: CASSPGGGEAFF
cdr3_nt: TGCGCCAGCAGCCCGGGAGGGGGCGAAGCTTTCTTT

v_call: TRBV27
d_call: TRBD1
clone_size: NA
j_call: TRBJ2-7
cdr3_length: 14
cdr3_aa: CASSFQGAGYEQYF
cdr3_nt: TGTGCCAGCAGTTTCCAGGGGGCGGGATACGAGCAGTACTTC

v_call: TRBV2
d_call: NA
clone_size: NA
j_call: TRBJ1-1
cdr3_length: 11
cdr3_aa: CASNGNTEAFF
cdr3_nt: TGTGCCAGCAACGGGAACACTGAAGCTTTCTTT

v_call: TRBV28
d_call: NA
clone_size: NA
j_call: TRBJ2-7
cdr3_length: 15
cdr3_aa: CASSFGGAGTYEQYF
cdr3_nt: TGTGCCAGCAGTTTCGGCGGCGCGGGAACCTACGAGCAGTACTTC

v_call: TRBV5-1
d_call: NA
clone_size: NA
j_call: TRBJ1-5
cdr3_length: 13
cdr3_aa: CASSPEGNQPQHF
cdr3_nt: TGCGCCAGCAGCCCGGAGGGAAATCAGCCCCAGCATTTT

v_call: TRBV5-1
d_call: TRBD1
clone_size: few
j_call: TRBJ1-3
cdr3_length: 14
cdr3_aa: CASSLGTGFGTIYF
cdr3_nt: TGCGCCAGCAGCTTGGGGACAGGCTTCGGTACCATATATTTT

v_call: TRBV6-5
d_call: TRBD1
clone_size: NA
j_call: TRBJ1-4
cdr3_length: 14
cdr3_aa: CASSGQGQREKLFF
cdr3_nt: TGTGCCAGCAGCGGACAGGGGCAACGAGAAAAACTGTTTTTT

v_call: TRBV5-4
d_call: NA
clone_size: NA
j_call: TRBJ1-1
cdr3_length: 15
cdr3_aa: CASSLDRVLNTEAFF
cdr3_nt: TGTGCCAGCAGCTTGGATCGGGTATTGAACACTGAAGCTTTCTTT

v_call: TRBV28
d_call: NA
clone_size: NA
j_call: TRBJ2-3
cdr3_length: 14
cdr3_aa: CASSLGGPTDTQYF
cdr3_nt: TGTGCCAGCAGTTTGGGCGGGCCCACAGATACGCAGTATTTT

v_call: TRBV5-1
d_call: TRBD1
clone_size: NA
j_call: TRBJ2-3
cdr3_length: 14
cdr3_aa: CASSGQGVTDTQYF
cdr3_nt: TGCGCCAGCAGCGGACAGGGGGTCACAGATACGCAGTATTTT

v_call: TRBV9
d_call: NA
clone_size: NA
j_call: TRBJ2-5
cdr3_length: 16
cdr3_aa: CASSVATGTIGGTQYF
cdr3_nt: TGTGCCAGCAGCGTAGCTACGGGGACCATCGGGGGGACCCAGTACTTC

v_call: TRBV9
d_call: NA
clone_size: NA
j_call: TRBJ2-3
cdr3_length: 13
cdr3_aa: CASSVVPTDTQYF
cdr3_nt: TGTGCCAGCAGCGTAGTCCCCACAGATACGCAGTATTTT

v_call: TRBV6-1
d_call: NA
clone_size: few
j_call: TRBJ2-3
cdr3_length: 15
cdr3_aa: CASKGGRYSTDTQYF
cdr3_nt: TGTGCCAGCAAAGGGGGGAGGTACTCCACAGATACGCAGTATTTT

v_call: TRBV6-5
d_call: TRBD2
clone_size: NA
j_call: TRBJ2-5
cdr3_length: 14
cdr3_aa: CASSYASGGETQYF
cdr3_nt: TGTGCCAGCAGTTACGCCAGCGGGGGAGAGACCCAGTACTTC

v_call: TRBV2
d_call: NA
clone_size: NA
j_call: TRBJ2-7
cdr3_length: 12
cdr3_aa: CASRGSQQEQYF
cdr3_nt: TGTGCCAGCAGGGGTAGTCAACAAGAGCAGTACTTC

v_call: TRBV7-8
d_call: TRBD2
clone_size: NA
j_call: TRBJ2-7
cdr3_length: 18
cdr3_aa: CASSLPGTSGRTTYEQYF
cdr3_nt: TGTGCCAGCAGCTTACCTGGGACTAGCGGGAGGACTACCTACGAGCAGTACTTC

v_call: TRBV5-1
d_call: NA
clone_size: NA
j_call: TRBJ1-5
cdr3_length: 14
cdr3_aa: CASSLEGPSQPQHF
cdr3_nt: TGCGCCAGCAGCTTGGAAGGTCCTTCTCAGCCCCAGCATTTT

v_call: TRBV6-1
d_call: NA
clone_size: NA
j_call: TRBJ1-2
cdr3_length: 14
cdr3_aa: CASSEWWSFYGYTF
cdr3_nt: TGTGCCAGCAGTGAATGGTGGAGCTTCTATGGCTACACCTTC

v_call: TRBV4-1
d_call: NA
clone_size: NA
j_call: TRBJ2-2
cdr3_length: 16
cdr3_aa: CASSQGRGAYTGELFF
cdr3_nt: TGCGCCAGCAGCCAAGGACGGGGAGCCTACACCGGGGAGCTGTTTTTT

v_call: TRBV6-1
d_call: TRBD1
clone_size: NA
j_call: TRBJ1-1
cdr3_length: 14
cdr3_aa: CASISGTVNTEAFF
cdr3_nt: TGTGCCAGCATTTCCGGGACAGTGAACACTGAAGCTTTCTTT

v_call: TRBV4-1
d_call: NA
clone_size: NA
j_call: TRBJ1-5
cdr3_length: 15
cdr3_aa: CASSLSTNSNQPQHF
cdr3_nt: TGCGCCAGCAGCCTCAGCACAAATAGCAATCAGCCCCAGCATTTT

v_call: TRBV20-1
d_call: NA
clone_size: NA
j_call: TRBJ2-3
cdr3_length: 10
cdr3_aa: CSATGDTQYF
cdr3_nt: TGCAGTGCCACGGGAGATACGCAGTATTTT

v_call: TRBV15
d_call: NA
clone_size: NA
j_call: TRBJ1-2
cdr3_length: 14
cdr3_aa: CATSAGGANYGYTF
cdr3_nt: TGTGCCACCTCGGCGGGGGGAGCTAACTATGGCTACACCTTC

v_call: TRBV7-8
d_call: NA
clone_size: NA
j_call: TRBJ2-7
cdr3_length: 14
cdr3_aa: CASSAHRLGNEQYF
cdr3_nt: TGTGCCAGCAGCGCTCACAGGTTGGGCAACGAGCAGTACTTC

v_call: TRBV6-5
d_call: TRBD2
clone_size: NA
j_call: TRBJ2-7
cdr3_length: 16
cdr3_aa: CASSYGPSGSSYEQYF
cdr3_nt: TGTGCCAGCAGTTACGGCCCTAGCGGGAGCTCCTACGAGCAGTACTTC

v_call: TRBV15
d_call: NA
clone_size: NA
j_call: TRBJ2-1
cdr3_length: 16
cdr3_aa: CATSREGGVSYNEQFF
cdr3_nt: TGTGCCACCAGCAGAGAAGGCGGCGTCTCCTACAATGAGCAGTTCTTC

v_call: TRBV4-1
d_call: TRBD2
clone_size: NA
j_call: TRBJ2-1
cdr3_length: 17
cdr3_aa: CASSQDGISGSNNEQFF
cdr3_nt: TGCGCCAGCAGCCAAGATGGGATCAGCGGGAGTAACAATGAGCAGTTCTTC

v_call: TRBV5-6
d_call: NA
clone_size: NA
j_call: TRBJ2-1
cdr3_length: 13
cdr3_aa: CASTRTLRHEQFF
cdr3_nt: TGTGCCAGCACACGAACTCTCAGGCATGAGCAGTTCTTC

v_call: TRBV7-9
d_call: NA
clone_size: once
j_call: TRBJ2-5
cdr3_length: 13
cdr3_aa: CASSLAQTETQYF
cdr3_nt: TGTGCCAGCAGCTTAGCTCAGACAGAGACCCAGTACTTC

v_call: TRBV6-6
d_call: NA
clone_size: NA
j_call: TRBJ2-1
cdr3_length: 16
cdr3_aa: CASSYFLGGKVNEQFF
cdr3_nt: TGTGCCAGCAGTTACTTCCTGGGCGGGAAAGTGAATGAGCAGTTCTTC

v_call: TRBV18
d_call: NA
clone_size: NA
j_call: TRBJ1-5
cdr3_length: 13
cdr3_aa: CASSSHSNQPQHF
cdr3_nt: TGTGCCAGCTCAAGTCATAGCAATCAGCCCCAGCATTTT

v_call: TRBV6-1
d_call: NA
clone_size: once
j_call: TRBJ2-2
cdr3_length: 13
cdr3_aa: CASSVSGTGELFF
cdr3_nt: TGTGCCAGCAGTGTATCAGGCACCGGGGAGCTGTTTTTT

v_call: TRBV4-1
d_call: NA
clone_size: once
j_call: TRBJ1-1
cdr3_length: 11
cdr3_aa: CASSQGGEAFF
cdr3_nt: TGCGCCAGCAGCCAAGGTGGGGAAGCTTTCTTT

v_call: TRBV5-1
d_call: TRBD1
clone_size: NA
j_call: TRBJ2-2
cdr3_length: 16
cdr3_aa: CASRSHTGGVTGELFF
cdr3_nt: TGCGCCAGCAGATCCCATACAGGGGGTGTCACCGGGGAGCTGTTTTTT

v_call: TRBV6-6
d_call: TRBD2
clone_size: few
j_call: TRBJ2-1
cdr3_length: 14
cdr3_aa: CASSLTSGSSEQFF
cdr3_nt: TGTGCCAGCAGTCTGACTAGCGGGAGCAGTGAGCAGTTCTTC

v_call: TRBV7-8
d_call: TRBD2
clone_size: NA
j_call: TRBJ2-5
cdr3_length: 16
cdr3_aa: CASSPRTSGRYGTQYF
cdr3_nt: TGTGCCAGCAGCCCCCGGACTAGCGGGAGGTACGGGACCCAGTACTTC

v_call: TRBV20-1
d_call: NA
clone_size: NA
j_call: TRBJ2-1
cdr3_length: 11
cdr3_aa: CSARKDERQFF
cdr3_nt: TGCAGTGCTAGGAAGGATGAGCGGCAGTTCTTC

v_call: TRBV30
d_call: TRBD2
clone_size: NA
j_call: TRBJ2-5
cdr3_length: 13
cdr3_aa: CAWRGGGQETQYF
cdr3_nt: TGTGCCTGGCGGGGGGGCGGGCAAGAGACCCAGTACTTC

v_call: TRBV14
d_call: TRBD1
clone_size: NA
j_call: TRBJ1-4
cdr3_length: 16
cdr3_aa: CASSRLRGRTNEKLFF
cdr3_nt: TGTGCCAGCAGCCGGCTCAGGGGGAGGACTAATGAAAAACTGTTTTTT

v_call: TRBV28
d_call: NA
clone_size: NA
j_call: TRBJ1-2
cdr3_length: 13
cdr3_aa: CASSLDRRYGYTF
cdr3_nt: TGTGCCAGCAGTTTAGACAGACGCTATGGCTACACCTTC

v_call: TRBV19
d_call: NA
clone_size: NA
j_call: TRBJ2-7
cdr3_length: 14
cdr3_aa: CASSIIGTTYEQYF
cdr3_nt: TGTGCCAGTAGTATCATAGGCACCACCTACGAGCAGTACTTC

v_call: TRBV9
d_call: NA
clone_size: NA
j_call: TRBJ1-1
cdr3_length: 14
cdr3_aa: CASSVAELNTEAFF
cdr3_nt: TGTGCCAGCAGCGTAGCGGAGTTGAACACTGAAGCTTTCTTT

v_call: TRBV15
d_call: NA
clone_size: NA
j_call: TRBJ1-1
cdr3_length: 17
cdr3_aa: CATSRPPMGGPNTEAFF
cdr3_nt: TGTGCCACCAGCAGACCTCCTATGGGGGGACCGAACACTGAAGCTTTCTTT

v_call: TRBV4-1
d_call: NA
clone_size: NA
j_call: TRBJ1-4
cdr3_length: 13
cdr3_aa: CASSQGSNEKLFF
cdr3_nt: TGCGCCAGCAGCCAGGGTTCTAATGAAAAACTGTTTTTT

v_call: TRBV29-1
d_call: NA
clone_size: NA
j_call: TRBJ2-4
cdr3_length: 14
cdr3_aa: CSVGGDTVQNIQYF
cdr3_nt: TGCAGCGTGGGCGGGGACACCGTTCAAAACATTCAGTACTTC

v_call: TRBV7-9
d_call: NA
clone_size: NA
j_call: TRBJ2-2
cdr3_length: 12
cdr3_aa: CASSAFSGELFF
cdr3_nt: TGTGCCAGCAGCGCATTTTCCGGGGAGCTGTTTTTT

v_call: TRBV4-1
d_call: NA
clone_size: NA
j_call: TRBJ1-2
cdr3_length: 17
cdr3_aa: CASSQDGKAFIHRGYTF
cdr3_nt: TGCGCCAGCAGCCAAGATGGGAAGGCCTTCATCCACCGAGGCTACACCTTC

v_call: TRBV28
d_call: TRBD2
clone_size: once
j_call: TRBJ2-7
cdr3_length: 16
cdr3_aa: CASSLYRTSGAYEQYF
cdr3_nt: TGTGCCAGCAGTTTATATAGGACTAGCGGGGCCTACGAGCAGTACTTC

v_call: TRBV19
d_call: TRBD1
clone_size: once
j_call: TRBJ1-2
cdr3_length: 15
cdr3_aa: CASNRGFRTYDGYTF
cdr3_nt: TGTGCCAGCAACAGGGGTTTTCGTACTTATGATGGCTACACCTTC

v_call: TRBV5-1
d_call: NA
clone_size: once
j_call: TRBJ2-7
cdr3_length: 14
cdr3_aa: CASQTGVNAYEQYF
cdr3_nt: TGCGCCAGTCAAACTGGGGTCAATGCTTACGAGCAGTACTTC

v_call: TRBV5-6
d_call: NA
clone_size: NA
j_call: TRBJ2-3
cdr3_length: 16
cdr3_aa: CASSLNPRRGTDTQYF
cdr3_nt: TGTGCCAGCAGCTTGAACCCCCGGAGGGGCACAGATACGCAGTATTTT